These T cell receptor beta chains were read from a single sample in a study of blood T cell repertoires in COVID-19. Libraries were prepared by immunoSEQ multiplex PCR; TCRdb keeps only in-frame clonotypes and omits some of them. This table has about 98,000 clones, 70% to 90% appearing once. Sequenced material: peripheral blood. All receptors derive from a man between 70 and 80 years old with acute or convalescent COVID-19. Both conserved end residues are trimmed from each CDR3. Fields, in order: CDR3 protein, V gene, CDR3 length, J gene.

CDR3 protein: ASSLKQQTQY; V gene: TRBV12-3/TRBV12-4; CDR3 length: 10; J gene: TRBJ2-5
CDR3 protein: ASSVTPGNEAF; V gene: TRBV9; CDR3 length: 11; J gene: TRBJ1-1
CDR3 protein: ASSGTGYDEQY; V gene: TRBV5-4; CDR3 length: 11; J gene: TRBJ2-7
CDR3 protein: ASSDIGTEAF; V gene: TRBV25-1; CDR3 length: 10; J gene: TRBJ1-1
CDR3 protein: ASTLDRGDTGELF; V gene: TRBV19; CDR3 length: 13; J gene: TRBJ2-2
CDR3 protein: ASRGDGYT; V gene: TRBV6-5; CDR3 length: 8; J gene: TRBJ1-2
CDR3 protein: SVDRGVGQF; V gene: TRBV29-1; CDR3 length: 9; J gene: TRBJ2-1
CDR3 protein: ASSQGEGNIQY; V gene: TRBV18; CDR3 length: 11; J gene: TRBJ2-4
CDR3 protein: ASSVPTPRWEKLF; V gene: TRBV2; CDR3 length: 13; J gene: TRBJ1-4
CDR3 protein: ASSPTTPNYGYT; V gene: TRBV5-1; CDR3 length: 12; J gene: TRBJ1-2
CDR3 protein: ASSLDWSRGTEAF; V gene: TRBV5-1; CDR3 length: 13; J gene: TRBJ1-1
CDR3 protein: SVVRNTEAF; V gene: TRBV29-1; CDR3 length: 9; J gene: TRBJ1-1
CDR3 protein: ASSLGQGYSPLH; V gene: TRBV7-3; CDR3 length: 12; J gene: TRBJ1-6
CDR3 protein: ASSSTGGESSPLH; V gene: TRBV19; CDR3 length: 13; J gene: TRBJ1-6
CDR3 protein: ASSVESMSGNTIY; V gene: TRBV9; CDR3 length: 13; J gene: TRBJ1-3
CDR3 protein: ATSRDTGRANEKLF; V gene: TRBV15; CDR3 length: 14; J gene: TRBJ1-4
CDR3 protein: ASTSGERGGERETQY; V gene: TRBV19; CDR3 length: 15; J gene: TRBJ2-5
CDR3 protein: ASRDSLNTEAF; V gene: TRBV6-5; CDR3 length: 11; J gene: TRBJ1-1
CDR3 protein: ASSQSRSMGYT; V gene: TRBV4-2; CDR3 length: 11; J gene: TRBJ1-2
CDR3 protein: ASSPRDRINIQY; V gene: TRBV2; CDR3 length: 12; J gene: TRBJ2-4
CDR3 protein: ASSHSGNTEAF; V gene: TRBV14; CDR3 length: 11; J gene: TRBJ1-1
CDR3 protein: SASKGAGTEAF; V gene: TRBV20-1; CDR3 length: 11; J gene: TRBJ1-1
CDR3 protein: ASSQILRGTEAF; V gene: TRBV3-1/TRBV3-2; CDR3 length: 12; J gene: TRBJ1-1
CDR3 protein: ASSFRQGAFGYT; V gene: TRBV28; CDR3 length: 12; J gene: TRBJ1-2
CDR3 protein: ATSTPDTEAF; V gene: TRBV15; CDR3 length: 10; J gene: TRBJ1-1
CDR3 protein: ATTLDRVPQPQH; V gene: TRBV24-1; CDR3 length: 12; J gene: TRBJ1-5
CDR3 protein: ASSLQGTYNSPLH; V gene: TRBV7-8; CDR3 length: 13; J gene: TRBJ1-6
CDR3 protein: ASRFREGYNSPLH; V gene: TRBV27; CDR3 length: 13; J gene: TRBJ1-6
CDR3 protein: ASSQFPAGNTEAF; V gene: TRBV3-1/TRBV3-2; CDR3 length: 13; J gene: TRBJ1-1
CDR3 protein: ASSAGGPGELF; V gene: TRBV7-3; CDR3 length: 11; J gene: TRBJ2-2
CDR3 protein: ASSAERTGATGELF; V gene: TRBV9; CDR3 length: 14; J gene: TRBJ2-2